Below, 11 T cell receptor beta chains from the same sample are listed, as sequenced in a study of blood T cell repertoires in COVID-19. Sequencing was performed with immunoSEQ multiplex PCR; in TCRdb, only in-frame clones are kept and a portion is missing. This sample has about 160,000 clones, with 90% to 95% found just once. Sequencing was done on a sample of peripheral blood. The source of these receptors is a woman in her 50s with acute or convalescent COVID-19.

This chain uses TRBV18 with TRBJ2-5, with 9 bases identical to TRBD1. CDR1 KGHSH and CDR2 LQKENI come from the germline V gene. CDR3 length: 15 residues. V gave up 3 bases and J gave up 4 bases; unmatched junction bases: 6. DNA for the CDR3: TGTGCCAGCTCACCTGGGACAGGGAATGGAGAGACCCAGTACTTC. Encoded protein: CASSPGTGNGETQYF.

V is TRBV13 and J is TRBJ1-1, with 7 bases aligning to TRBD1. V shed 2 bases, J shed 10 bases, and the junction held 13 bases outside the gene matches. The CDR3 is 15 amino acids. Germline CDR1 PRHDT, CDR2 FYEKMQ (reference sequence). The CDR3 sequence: CASSLIGGDRERAFF. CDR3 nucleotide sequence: TGTGCCAGCAGCTTAATTGGCGGTGACAGGGAGAGAGCTTTCTTT.

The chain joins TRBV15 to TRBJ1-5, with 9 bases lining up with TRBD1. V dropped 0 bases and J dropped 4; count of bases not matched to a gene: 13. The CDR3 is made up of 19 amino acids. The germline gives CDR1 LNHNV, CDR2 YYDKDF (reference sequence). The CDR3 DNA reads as TGTGCCACCAGCAGAGATTTGGTTGGTTCGGGACAGGGAAATCAGCCCCAGCATTTT. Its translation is CATSRDLVGSGQGNQPQHF.

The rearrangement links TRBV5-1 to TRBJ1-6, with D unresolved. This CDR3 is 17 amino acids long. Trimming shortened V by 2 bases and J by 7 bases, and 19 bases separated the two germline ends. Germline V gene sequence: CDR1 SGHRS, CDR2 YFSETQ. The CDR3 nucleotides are TGCGCCAGCAGCTTACAATACCCTCATTCTCAAAATTCACCCCTCCACTTT. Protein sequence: CASSLQYPHSQNSPLHF.

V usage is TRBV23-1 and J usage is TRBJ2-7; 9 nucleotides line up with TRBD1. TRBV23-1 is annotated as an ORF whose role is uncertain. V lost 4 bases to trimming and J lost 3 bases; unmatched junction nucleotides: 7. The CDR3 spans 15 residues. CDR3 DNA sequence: TGCGCCAGCAGTCTAGCCGGGACAGGGATCTACGAGCAGTACTTC. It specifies CASSLAGTGIYEQYF.

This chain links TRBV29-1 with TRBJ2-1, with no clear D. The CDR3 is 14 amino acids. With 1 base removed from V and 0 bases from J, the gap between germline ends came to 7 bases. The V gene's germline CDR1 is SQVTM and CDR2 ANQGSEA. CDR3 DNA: TGCAGCGTTGAAGCACACAGCTCCTACAATGAGCAGTTCTTC. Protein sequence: CSVEAHSSYNEQFF.

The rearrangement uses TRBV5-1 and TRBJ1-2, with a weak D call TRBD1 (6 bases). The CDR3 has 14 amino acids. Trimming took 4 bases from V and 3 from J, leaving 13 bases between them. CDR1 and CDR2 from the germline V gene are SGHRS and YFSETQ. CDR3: CASSPQGTDYGYTF. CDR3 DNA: TGCGCCAGCAGCCCCCAGGGGACGGACTATGGCTACACCTTC.

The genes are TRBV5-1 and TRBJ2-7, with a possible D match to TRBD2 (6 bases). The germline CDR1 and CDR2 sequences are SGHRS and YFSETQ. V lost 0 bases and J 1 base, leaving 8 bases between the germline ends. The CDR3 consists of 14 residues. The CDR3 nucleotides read TGCGCCAGCAGCTTGGATGGAGGGTCCTACGAGCAGTACTTC. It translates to CASSLDGGSYEQYF.

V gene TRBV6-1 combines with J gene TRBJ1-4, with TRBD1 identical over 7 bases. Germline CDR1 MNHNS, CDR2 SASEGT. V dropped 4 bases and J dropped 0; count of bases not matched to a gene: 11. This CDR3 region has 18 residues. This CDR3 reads CASSGTGLGWATNEKLFF. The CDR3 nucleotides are TGTGCCAGCAGTGGGACAGGACTCGGGTGGGCAACTAATGAAAAACTGTTTTTT.

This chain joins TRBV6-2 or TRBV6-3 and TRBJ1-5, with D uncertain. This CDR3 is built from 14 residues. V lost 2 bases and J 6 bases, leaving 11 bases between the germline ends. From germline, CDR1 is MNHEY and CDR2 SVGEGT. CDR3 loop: CASSYAARGQPQHF. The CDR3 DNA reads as TGTGCCAGCAGTTACGCGGCCCGGGGTCAGCCCCAGCATTTT.

The CDR3 protein is CASSQGTGENEQFF. CDR3 DNA: TGTGCCAGCAGCCAGGGGACAGGGGAGAATGAGCAGTTCTTC. The chain uses TRBV3-1 (or the pseudogene TRBV3-2) and TRBJ2-1, with 10 bases matching TRBD1. This CDR3 is 14 amino acids long. J was trimmed by 7 bases and V by 3 bases; bases with no gene match: 3. The V gene's germline CDR1 is LGHDT and CDR2 YNNKEL (reference sequence).